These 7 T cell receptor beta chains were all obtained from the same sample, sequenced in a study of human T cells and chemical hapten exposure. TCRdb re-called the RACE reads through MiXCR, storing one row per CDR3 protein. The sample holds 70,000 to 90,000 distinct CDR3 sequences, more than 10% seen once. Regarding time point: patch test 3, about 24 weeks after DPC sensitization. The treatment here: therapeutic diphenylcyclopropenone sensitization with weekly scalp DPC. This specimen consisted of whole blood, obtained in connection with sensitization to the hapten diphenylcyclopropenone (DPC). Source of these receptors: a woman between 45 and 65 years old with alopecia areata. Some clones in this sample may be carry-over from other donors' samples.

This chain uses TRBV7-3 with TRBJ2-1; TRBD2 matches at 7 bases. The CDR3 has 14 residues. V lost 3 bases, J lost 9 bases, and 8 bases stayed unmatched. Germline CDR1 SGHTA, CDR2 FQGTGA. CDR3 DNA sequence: TGTGCCAGCAGCTTCCGGCGGGAGAGGAGTGAGCAGTTCTTC. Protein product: CASSFRRERSEQFF. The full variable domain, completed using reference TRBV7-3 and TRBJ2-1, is GAGVSQTPSNKVTEKGKYVELRCDPISGHTALYWYRQSLGQGPEFLIYFQGTGAADDSGLPNDRFFAVRPEGSVSTLKIQRTERGDSAVYLCASSFRRERSEQFFGPGTRLTVL.

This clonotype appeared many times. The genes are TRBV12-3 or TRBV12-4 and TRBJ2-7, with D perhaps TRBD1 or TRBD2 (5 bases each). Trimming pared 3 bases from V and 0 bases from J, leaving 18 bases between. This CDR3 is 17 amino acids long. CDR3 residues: CASSLGVPGFSSYEQYF. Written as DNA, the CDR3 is TGTGCCAGCAGTTTGGGGGTCCCGGGATTTAGCTCCTACGAGCAGTACTTC.

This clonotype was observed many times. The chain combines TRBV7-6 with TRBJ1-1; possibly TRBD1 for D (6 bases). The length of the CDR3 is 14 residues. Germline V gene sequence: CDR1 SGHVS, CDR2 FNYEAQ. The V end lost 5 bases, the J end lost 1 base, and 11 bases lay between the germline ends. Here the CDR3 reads CASSRTASNTEAFF. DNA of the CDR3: TGTGCCAGCAGCAGGACAGCCTCGAACACTGAAGCTTTCTTT.

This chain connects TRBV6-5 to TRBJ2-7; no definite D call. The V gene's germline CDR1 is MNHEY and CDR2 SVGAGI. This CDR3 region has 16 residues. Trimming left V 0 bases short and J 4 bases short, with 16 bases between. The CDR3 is CASSYSFFDGLYEQYF. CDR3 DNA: TGTGCCAGCAGTTACTCCTTTTTTGACGGATTGTACGAGCAGTACTTC.

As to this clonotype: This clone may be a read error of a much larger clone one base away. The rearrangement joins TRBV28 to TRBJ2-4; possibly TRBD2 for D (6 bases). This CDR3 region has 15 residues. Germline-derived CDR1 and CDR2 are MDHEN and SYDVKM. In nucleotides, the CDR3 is TGTGCCAGCAGTTTATTGGCGGGGATCAGAAACGTTCAGTACTTC. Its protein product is CASSLLAGIRNVQYF. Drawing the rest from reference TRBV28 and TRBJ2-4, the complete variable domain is DVKVTQSSRYLVKRTGEKVFLECVQDMDHENMFWYRQDPGLGLRLIYFSYDVKMKEKGDIPEGYSVSREKKERFSLILESASTNQTSMYLCASSLLAGIRNVQYFGAGTRLSVL.

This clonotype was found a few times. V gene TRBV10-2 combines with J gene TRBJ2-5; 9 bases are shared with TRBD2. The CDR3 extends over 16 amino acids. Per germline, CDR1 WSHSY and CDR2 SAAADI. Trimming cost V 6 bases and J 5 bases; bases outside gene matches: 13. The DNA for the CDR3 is TGCGCCAGCAGCCCTACACCGGGACTAGCTGGGGAGACCCAGTACTTC. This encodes CASSPTPGLAGETQYF.

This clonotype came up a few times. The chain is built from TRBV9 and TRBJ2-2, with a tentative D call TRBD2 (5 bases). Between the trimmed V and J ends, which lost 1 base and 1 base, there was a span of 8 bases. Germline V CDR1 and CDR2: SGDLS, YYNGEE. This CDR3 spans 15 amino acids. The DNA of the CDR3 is TGTGCCAGCAGCGTACTTGAGGGGAACACCGGGGAGCTGTTTTTT. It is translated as CASSVLEGNTGELFF.